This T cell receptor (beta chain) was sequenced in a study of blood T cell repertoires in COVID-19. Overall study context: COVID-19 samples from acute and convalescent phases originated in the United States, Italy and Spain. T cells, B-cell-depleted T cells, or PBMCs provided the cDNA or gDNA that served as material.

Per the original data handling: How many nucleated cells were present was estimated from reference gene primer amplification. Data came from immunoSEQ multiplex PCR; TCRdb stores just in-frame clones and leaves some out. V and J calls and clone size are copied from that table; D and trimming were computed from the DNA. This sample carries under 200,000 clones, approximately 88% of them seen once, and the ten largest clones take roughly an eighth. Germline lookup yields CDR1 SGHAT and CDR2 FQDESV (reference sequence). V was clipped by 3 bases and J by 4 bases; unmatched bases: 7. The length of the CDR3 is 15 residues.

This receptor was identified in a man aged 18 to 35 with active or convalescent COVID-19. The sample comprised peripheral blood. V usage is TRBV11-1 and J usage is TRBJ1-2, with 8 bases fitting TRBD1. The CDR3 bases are TGTGCCAGCAGCTTCAACAGGGGGTCGGGCTATGGCTACACCTTC. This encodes CASSFNRGSGYGYTF.